The table lists the clone carrying this TCR beta chain with a few counts. Antigen specificity is unknown. V dropped 5 bases and J dropped 9 bases, with 26 bases sitting between them. Germline V gene data show CDR1 as DFQATT and CDR2 as SNEGSKA (reference sequence). This CDR3 is built from 16 residues. 5'RACE primed at constant segments yielded TCR alpha and TCR beta cDNA libraries bearing sample barcodes and UMIs. A single record per CDR3 protein comes from TCRdb applying MiXCR to the 5' RACE reads. The data contain about 260,000 distinct CDR3 sequences, approximately 7.6% of them singletons. This specimen belongs to a study of T-cell memory formation after mild COVID-19. Study-level background: For the most part, TCR clusters were specific to one donor. Findings and limits, study-wide: The main location of contracting CD4+ clones was CM and EM, and that of contracting CD8+ clones was EMRA. Clones shrinking from day 15 to 85 showed even CD4/CD8 mixes; later expanders tilted CD4+.

This chain connects TRBV20-1 to TRBJ1-5, with D maybe TRBD1 (5 bases). This receptor was obtained from a man aged 18 to 30 who had mild COVID-19 (a few samples of this study predate the infection). Cell type and time point are not known. Specimen: PBMCs or a T cell subset sorted from them (not recorded which). The CDR3 protein is CSADLVSTPPGGPQHF. The CDR3 DNA follows: TGCAGTGCTGACCTGGTGTCAACTCCCCCGGGGGGGCCCCAGCATTTT.